The 10 T cell receptor beta chains in this list originate from one sample, sequenced in a study of cytomegalovirus exposure and HLA in healthy donors. It was with 60 Vbeta and 13 Jbeta primers that the PCR ran. Generated by immunoSEQ multiplex PCR, the TCRdb table keeps only in-frame clones and is missing some. The sample contains about 160,000 clones, approximately 80% of which appear only once. The sample comprised PBMCs. These receptors all come from a middle-aged woman in good health and CMV-seropositive.

The chain is built from TRBV6-1 and TRBJ1-5; 9 nucleotides align to TRBD1. Germline CDR1 reads MNHNS; CDR2 reads SASEGT. V shed 4 bases and J 6 bases; nucleotides not matched to a gene: 4. This CDR3 is 14 amino acids long. CDR3 region: CASSGTGDFQPQHF. The DNA for the CDR3 is TGTGCCAGCAGTGGGACAGGGGATTTTCAGCCCCAGCATTTT.

This chain uses TRBV6-1 with TRBJ1-2, with D hard to call. There are 13 residues in the CDR3. V lost 8 bases and J lost 1, with 11 bases in between. Germline lookup yields CDR1 MNHNS and CDR2 SASEGT. For the CDR3, the DNA is TGTGCCAGCGGATACAGTAATAACTATGGCTACACCTTC. Its protein is CASGYSNNYGYTF.

CDR3 residues: CASSLAGLGQGETQYF. The CDR3 coding sequence is TGTGCCAGCAGCTTAGCGGGATTGGGACAGGGAGAGACCCAGTACTTC. This chain connects TRBV7-9 to TRBJ2-5; 9 nucleotides agree with TRBD1. Germline V CDR1 and CDR2: SEHNR, FQNEAQ (reference sequence). The length of the CDR3 is 16 residues. With V trimmed by 0 bases and J by 4 bases, 6 bases remained unmatched.

J is TRBJ2-7 and V is TRBV13; tentatively, D is TRBD2 (5 bases). V lost 2 bases, J lost 6 bases, and 17 bases lay in between. This CDR3 contains 15 residues. Germline values: CDR1 PRHDT, CDR2 FYEKMQ (reference sequence). As DNA, the CDR3 is TGTGCCAGCAGCTTAAGTGCGGAGGATCCTGGCGAGCAGTACTTC. It codes for CASSLSAEDPGEQYF.

V is TRBV7-9 and J is TRBJ2-7; 8 nucleotides line up with TRBD1. Trimming at V came to 4 bases and at J to 12 bases, leaving 14 bases not matched to a gene. This CDR3 has 14 amino acids. Germline V gives CDR1 SEHNR, CDR2 FQNEAQ (reference sequence). The CDR3 DNA reads as TGTGCCAGCAGCTCGCAACGGGACAGGATCGGGGCGTACTTC. Translation: CASSSQRDRIGAYF.

V is TRBV5-5 and J is TRBJ2-5; D unclear. The length of the CDR3 is 13 residues. Trimming left V 2 bases short and J 2 bases short, with 7 bases between. Germline assignment: CDR1 SGHKS and CDR2 YYEKEE (reference sequence). The DNA for the CDR3 is TGTGCCAGCAGCTTCAGATCTCAAGAGACCCAGTACTTC. Translation: CASSFRSQETQYF.

J is TRBJ2-5 and V is TRBV7-8, with TRBD1 as a possible D gene (5 bases). The J call is in doubt because the DNA end fits TRBJ2-7 better. Germline V gene data show CDR1 as SGHVS and CDR2 as FQNEAQ. The CDR3 runs to 14 residues. The CDR3 DNA follows: TGTGCCAGCAGCCGCCGGACACCTCCCTACGAGCAGTACTTC. Translating it yields CASSRRTPPYEQYF.

The chain employs TRBV2 and TRBJ1-1; D call uncertain. V lost 7 bases and J 1 base, leaving 7 bases between the germline ends. The CDR3 spans 12 residues. CDR1 is SNHLY and CDR2 is FYNNEI in the germline V gene. DNA of the CDR3: TGTGCCAGCACAGTCGAGAACACTGAAGCTTTCTTT. This encodes CASTVENTEAFF.

Only a few counts were recorded for this clone. V and J are TRBV13 and TRBJ2-7, with a weak D call TRBD1 (5 bases). Germline V gene sequence: CDR1 PRHDT, CDR2 FYEKMQ (reference sequence). The V gene lost 5 bases and the J gene lost 1 base, with 9 bases spanning the gap. The CDR3 is 13 amino acids. CDR3 sequence: CASSQDRSYEQYF. In DNA form, the CDR3 reads TGTGCCAGCAGCCAAGACAGATCCTACGAGCAGTACTTC.

The chain uses TRBV19 and TRBJ1-2, with 7 bases that match TRBD1. The V and J ends lost 7 bases and 0 bases, in that order; junction bases with no gene match: 11. Germline CDR1 reads LNHDA; CDR2 reads SQIVND (reference sequence). The CDR3 runs to 16 residues. The CDR3 nucleotides read TGTGCCAGTAACGACCCTAGGGGGCCAGCTAACTATGGCTACACCTTC. Residues: CASNDPRGPANYGYTF.